Below are 6 T cell receptor beta chains sequenced from a single sample in a study of T cells in women clearing cervical HPV infection. Sequencing was performed with immunoSEQ multiplex PCR; in TCRdb, only in-frame clones are kept and a portion is missing. The sample yields fewer than 35,000 clones, of which the top ten take up roughly 7%. The sequencing sample was made of blood buffy coat. The receptor source for this set is a woman between 18 and 70 years old with a cervical HPV16 infection that either progressed to CIN3+ or cleared (not recorded which).

Concerning this clone itself: The sequence runs out 3 residues before the end of the CDR3; the remainder is reconstructed from the germline J gene. The J gene is TRBJ2-6, the V gene TRBV19; D perhaps matches TRBD1 (6 bases). The CDR3 has 15 residues. Trimming left V 6 bases short and J 0 bases short, with 9 bases between. From germline, CDR1 is LNHDA and CDR2 SQIVND (reference sequence). The CDR3 DNA, read in part, is TGTGCCAGTAGCGACAGGCCCTCTGGGGCCAACGTC. Protein sequence: CASSDRPSGANV. The complete CDR3 protein is CASSDRPSGANVLTF.

Points on this clone: The CDR3 end is not reached by the read, which stops 3 residues before it; the germline J gene fills it in. V usage is TRBV2 and J usage is TRBJ1-5, with 11 positions matching TRBD1. The CDR3 spans 17 residues. Germline-derived CDR1 and CDR2 are SNHLY and FYNNEI. V trimming: 7 bases; J trimming: 6 bases; junction bases outside the gene matches: 14. The CDR3 protein is CASTRDRGSPGGQPQHF. The sequenced CDR3 bases are TGTGCCAGCACCCGGGACAGGGGGTCCCCCGGGGGTCAGCCC. The whole variable domain, remainder taken from reference TRBV2 and TRBJ1-5, is EPEVTQTPSHQVTQMGQEVILRCVPISNHLYFYWYRQILGQKVEFLVSFYNNEISEKSEIFDDQFSVERPDGSNFTLKIRSTKLEDSAMYFCASTRDRGSPGGQPQHFGDGTRLSIL.

A word on this clone: The read terminates 3 residues ahead of where the CDR3 ends, so the germline J gene completes it. The chain couples TRBV20-1 to TRBJ2-6; tentatively, D is TRBD1 (6 bases). Germline V gene sequence: CDR1 DFQATT, CDR2 SNEGSKA (reference sequence). The V end was cut by 5 bases, the J end by 0 bases, with 14 bases between. CDR3 length equals 16 residues. CDR3 in amino acids: CSAPITGNSGANVLTF. The DNA read from the CDR3 is TGCAGTGCTCCAATTACAGGGAACTCTGGGGCCAACGTC.

About this clone: Read sequence stops 3 residues before the CDR3 end, and the germline J gene provides the missing end. V gene TRBV29-1 combines with J gene TRBJ2-5; a possible D gene is TRBD1 (6 bases). V lost 8 bases, J lost 5 bases, and 15 bases lay in between. The CDR3 spans 12 residues. The germline gives CDR1 SQVTM, CDR2 ANQGSEA. This CDR3 reads CSTTGIGETQYF. The covered CDR3 bases are TGCAGCACTACAGGGATTGGGGAGACC.

About this clone itself: The CDR3 goes on 3 residues after the read ends, and that part is filled in from the germline J gene. The rearrangement joins TRBV18 to TRBJ1-1, with TRBD1 identical over 7 bases. The CDR3 covers 19 residues. CDR1 and CDR2 (germline): KGHSH, LQKENI. The CDR3 region is CASSPPYRAGRGRYSEAFF. The sequenced part of the CDR3 DNA is TGTGCCAGCTCACCACCGTATCGTGCGGGGAGGGGGCGGTACTCGGAA.

With respect to this clone: The read comes to an end 3 residues before the CDR3 does, leaving the germline J gene to fill in the end. The rearrangement uses TRBV19 and TRBJ2-5; the D gene is possibly TRBD1 (6 bases). Trimming cost V 6 bases and J 0 bases, with 8 bases left between them. From germline, CDR1 is LNHDA and CDR2 SQIVND (reference sequence). CDR3 length: 13 amino acids. CDR3 sequence reads: CASSRDNQETQYF. The CDR3 bases that were read are TGTGCCAGTAGCCGGGACAACCAAGAGACC.